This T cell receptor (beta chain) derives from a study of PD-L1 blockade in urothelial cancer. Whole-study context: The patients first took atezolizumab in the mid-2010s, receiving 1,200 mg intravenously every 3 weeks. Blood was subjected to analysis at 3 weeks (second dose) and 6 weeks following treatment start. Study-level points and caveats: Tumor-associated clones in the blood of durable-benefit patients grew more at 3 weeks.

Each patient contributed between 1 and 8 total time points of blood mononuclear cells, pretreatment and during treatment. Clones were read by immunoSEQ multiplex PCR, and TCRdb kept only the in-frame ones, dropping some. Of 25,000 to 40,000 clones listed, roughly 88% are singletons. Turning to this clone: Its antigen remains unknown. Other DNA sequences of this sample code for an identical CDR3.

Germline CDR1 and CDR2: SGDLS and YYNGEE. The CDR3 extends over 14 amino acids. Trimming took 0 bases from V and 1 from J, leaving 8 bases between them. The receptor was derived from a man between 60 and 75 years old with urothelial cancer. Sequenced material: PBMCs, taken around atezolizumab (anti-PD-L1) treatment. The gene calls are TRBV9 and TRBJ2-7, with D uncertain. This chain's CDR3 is CASSVGVVSYEQYF. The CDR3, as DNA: TGTGCCAGCAGCGTAGGAGTTGTATCCTACGAGCAGTACTTC.